This T cell receptor beta chain was recovered during a study of T cells in Graves' hyperthyroidism and ophthalmopathy. Study-level findings and limits: In validation, the model predicted ophthalmopathy. These predictions came a median about 6.5 months before onset.

Regions amplified from RNA transcripts were the TCR beta CDR3 regions. With the HTBI primer set, the TCR CDR3 went through a first round of RT-PCR. A single record per CDR3 protein comes from TCRdb applying MiXCR to the multiplex PCR reads. The sample holds 530,000 or so distinct CDR3 sequences, 15% to 20% seen once. A note on this clonotype: Its antigen is unknown.

Patients with ophthalmopathy all had a Clinical Activity Score of at least 3, a NOSPECS grade of at least 4 and duration under 3 months. The receptor comes from a woman aged 18 to 35 with Graves' ophthalmopathy. Sequencing used blood.

CDR3 amino acids: CASSRGTGSSYNSPLHF. As DNA, the CDR3 is TGTGCCAGCAGCCGAGGGACAGGAAGCTCCTATAATTCACCCCTCCACTTT. This chain connects TRBV7-6 to TRBJ1-6; 8 bases line up with TRBD1. After removal of 5 bases from V and 0 bases from J, the junction contained 6 bases not matched to a gene. The CDR3 totals 17 residues. CDR1 is SGHVS and CDR2 is FNYEAQ in the germline V gene.